Below are 30 T cell receptor beta chains sequenced from a single sample in a study of T cell responses to AZD1222 COVID-19 vaccine (dated by TCRdb to 2020 to 2023). The library was made by the immunoSEQ multiplex PCR assay. TCRdb re-hosts the immuneACCESS table, in-frame sequences only. Its copies lack some clones; in the studies checked, an unresolved V gene accounts for under half of them, and the cause for the rest is not known. Counted in this sample were some 130,000 clones; approximately 90% of them appeared once. The ten largest clones add up to less than 9% of the sample. Read against the paper, the sample's time point label means: baseline before first vaccination. The specimen was peripheral blood, collected on day 0 of AZD1222 vaccination. The receptor source for this set is an adult in good health.

This chain links TRBV28 with TRBJ1-5; 8 bases agree with TRBD1. Trimming at V came to 3 bases and at J to 5 bases, leaving 3 bases not matched to a gene. The germline V gene has CDR1 MDHEN and CDR2 SYDVKM. This CDR3 is built from 14 residues. The CDR3 DNA is TGTGCCAGCAGTTTCAGGGGGCAAGATCAGCCCCAGCATTTT. This codes for CASSFRGQDQPQHF. Complete variable domain (other parts from reference TRBV28 and TRBJ1-5): DVKVTQSSRYLVKRTGEKVFLECVQDMDHENMFWYRQDPGLGLRLIYFSYDVKMKEKGDIPEGYSVSREKKERFSLILESASTNQTSMYLCASSFRGQDQPQHFGDGTRLSIL.

This chain connects TRBV3-1 (or the pseudogene TRBV3-2) to TRBJ2-7; D gene unclear. The CDR3 totals 14 residues. V lost 0 bases to trimming and J lost 3 bases, with 9 bases between them. Germline-derived CDR1 and CDR2 are LGHDT and YNNKEL (reference sequence). For the CDR3, the DNA is TGTGCCAGCAGCCAAGAAAGTAGAAACTACGAGCAGTACTTC. Its translation is CASSQESRNYEQYF.

The chain recombines TRBV27 with TRBJ2-3; a possible D gene is TRBD1 (6 bases). Germline CDR1 and CDR2: MNHEY and SMNVEV (reference sequence). Trimming took off 2 bases at V and 4 bases at J, with 10 bases between the two ends. The CDR3 totals 14 residues. CDR3 amino acids: CASSLAEGADTQYF. The CDR3, as DNA: TGTGCCAGCAGTTTAGCAGAGGGGGCAGATACGCAGTATTTT.

The chain uses TRBV21-1 and TRBJ1-2. TRBV21-1 is given as a pseudogene. This CDR3 contains 17 residues. The CDR3 loop reads CASSKLSWGEPPYGYTF. The CDR3 DNA reads as TGTGCCAGCAGCAAATTATCTTGGGGAGAACCCCCCTATGGCTACACCTTC.

CDR3 sequence (DNA): TGTGCCAGCAGCTCACCCTATAATTCACCCCTCCACTTT. It yields the protein CASSSPYNSPLHF. The chain carries TRBV12-3 or TRBV12-4 and TRBJ1-6; D is unresolved. The CDR3 is made up of 13 amino acids. V lost 6 bases, J lost 2 bases, and 5 bases lay in between.

This rearrangement joins TRBV12-3 or TRBV12-4 to TRBJ1-1; D gene ambiguous. CDR3 length: 12 residues. V was shortened by 5 bases and J by 5 bases, with 9 bases between the two germline ends. CDR3 nucleotide sequence: TGTGCCAGCAGTCCCCCTTGGACTGAAGCTTTCTTT. The encoded protein is CASSPPWTEAFF.

The chain combines TRBV6-6 with TRBJ1-1; 11 bases fit TRBD1. The CDR3 extends over 17 amino acids. Germline loops: CDR1 MNHNY, CDR2 SVGAGI (reference sequence). V dropped 5 bases and J dropped 7; count of bases not matched to a gene: 15. CDR3 residues: CASSPPGQGVGDDEAFF. For the CDR3, the DNA is TGTGCCAGCAGTCCCCCGGGACAGGGGGTAGGGGACGATGAAGCTTTCTTT.

The chain recombines TRBV25-1 with TRBJ1-6, with D unresolved. Germline CDR1 and CDR2: MGHDK and SYGVNS. V dropped 4 bases and J dropped 7 bases, with 8 bases sitting between them. This CDR3 region has 13 residues. CDR3 DNA: TGTGCCAGCAGTGCCCATCACAATTCACCCCTCCACTTT. It translates to CASSAHHNSPLHF.

The genes are TRBV20-1 and TRBJ2-1; tentative D call: TRBD2 (5 bases). Trimming cost V 4 bases and J 7 bases, with 8 bases left between them. The CDR3 covers 11 residues. The germline gives CDR1 DFQATT, CDR2 SNEGSKA (reference sequence). This chain's CDR3 is CSAIRGNEQFF. In nucleotides, the CDR3 is TGCAGTGCTATTCGGGGTAATGAGCAGTTCTTC.

This clone was detected only once. The rearrangement uses TRBV4-2 and TRBJ1-2; a possible D gene is TRBD1 (6 bases). The ends were cut back, 4 bases at V and 6 bases at J, with 15 bases in the middle. The germline gives CDR1 LGHNA, CDR2 YNFKEQ. This CDR3 has 14 residues. The CDR3: CASSPRAGAHGYTF. The CDR3 DNA sequence: TGTGCCAGCAGCCCCAGGGCGGGGGCACATGGCTACACCTTC.

The rearrangement links TRBV15 to TRBJ1-6; D is ambiguous. The CDR3 extends over 14 amino acids. Trimming removed 1 base at V and 7 bases at J, with 8 bases between. The V gene's germline CDR1 is LNHNV and CDR2 YYDKDF (reference sequence). CDR3 residues: CATSRVTANSPLHF. The CDR3 bases are TGTGCCACCAGCAGAGTAACAGCCAATTCACCCCTCCACTTT.

The chain is built from TRBV7-8 and TRBJ1-6; no firm D call. CDR3 length: 14 residues. V shed 5 bases and J shed 9 bases, with 14 bases lying between them. Germline V gene data show CDR1 as SGHVS and CDR2 as FQNEAQ. The CDR3 region is CASSPTLVPSPLHF. The CDR3 nucleotides read TGTGCCAGCAGCCCGACGTTAGTACCTTCACCCCTCCACTTT.

The chain links TRBV19 to TRBJ2-5; 14 nucleotides match TRBD2. This CDR3 contains 16 residues. Trimming took 5 bases from V and 5 from J; bases not matched to a gene: 7. The V gene's germline CDR1 is LNHDA and CDR2 SQIVND (reference sequence). The CDR3 coding sequence is TGTGCCAGTAGTCCACGGACTAGCGGGGGGTCTGAGACCCAGTACTTC. Encoded protein: CASSPRTSGGSETQYF.

The chain joins TRBV6-1 to TRBJ1-5; maybe TRBD1 (6 bases). Germline CDR1 is MNHNS and CDR2 is SASEGT. The V end lost 4 bases, the J end lost 2 bases, and 18 bases lay between the germline ends. This CDR3 has 17 residues. The chain's CDR3 is CASSVGLGGIGNQPQHF. DNA for the CDR3: TGTGCCAGCAGTGTGGGGTTAGGGGGGATCGGCAATCAGCCCCAGCATTTT.

The rearrangement joins TRBV27 to TRBJ1-3, with unresolved D. CDR3 length: 14 amino acids. Trimming pared 6 bases from V and 0 bases from J, leaving 9 bases between. Germline values: CDR1 MNHEY, CDR2 SMNVEV (reference sequence). The CDR3 loop reads CASSLTISGNTIYF. Here the CDR3 DNA reads TGTGCCAGCAGCTTAACAATCTCTGGAAACACCATATATTTT.

The V and J genes are TRBV6-5 and TRBJ2-1, with 13 bases aligning to TRBD2. Germline V gene sequence: CDR1 MNHEY, CDR2 SVGAGI. Trimming at V came to 8 bases and at J to 12 bases, leaving 10 bases not matched to a gene. There are 14 residues in the CDR3. The CDR3 is CASQLAGGPGLQFF. The CDR3 DNA reads as TGTGCCAGCCAACTAGCGGGGGGGCCCGGTTTGCAGTTCTTC.

The chain combines TRBV5-1 with TRBJ2-1; D is possibly TRBD2 (5 bases). The CDR3 is 15 amino acids. Germline CDR1 SGHRS, CDR2 YFSETQ. V lost 0 bases, J lost 0 bases, and 7 bases lay in between. CDR3 bases: TGCGCCAGCAGCTTGGGGGAGAGCTCCTACAATGAGCAGTTCTTC. Its protein product is CASSLGESSYNEQFF. The full variable domain, its missing parts supplied by reference TRBV5-1 and TRBJ2-1, is KAGVTQTPRYLIKTRGQQVTLSCSPISGHRSVSWYQQTPGQGLQFLFEYFSETQRNKGNFPGRFSGRQFSNSRSEMNVSTLELGDSALYLCASSLGESSYNEQFFGPGTRLTVL.

The rearrangement links TRBV4-2 to TRBJ2-7; D is uncertain. The germline CDR1 and CDR2 sequences are LGHNA and YNFKEQ. The CDR3 consists of 14 residues. Trimming took 0 bases from V and 3 from J, leaving 9 bases between them. This CDR3 reads CASSQEVLGYEQYF. CDR3 DNA sequence: TGTGCCAGCAGCCAAGAAGTCCTTGGCTACGAGCAGTACTTC.

CDR3 protein: CSVESKAGGGIDGYTF. The CDR3 DNA sequence: TGCAGCGTTGAATCTAAGGCGGGAGGCGGTATCGATGGCTACACCTTC. This chain links TRBV29-1 with TRBJ1-2; no firm D call. Germline CDR1 and CDR2: SQVTM and ANQGSEA. V dropped 2 bases and J dropped 6 bases, with 22 bases sitting between them. This CDR3 has 16 residues.

The CDR3 nucleotides are TGTGCCAGCAGCCTCCGACGGGACAGGGCCCAAGAGACCCAGTACTTC. It specifies CASSLRRDRAQETQYF. The chain recombines TRBV11-2 with TRBJ2-5, with 9 positions matching TRBD1. V shed 5 bases, J shed 1 base, and the junction held 8 bases outside the gene matches. CDR3 length: 16 residues. Germline lookup yields CDR1 SGHAT and CDR2 FQNNGV.

This clone was observed once. V and J are TRBV29-1 and TRBJ1-4; 7 nucleotides align to TRBD1. With 3 bases clipped from V and 13 bases from J, the junction kept 11 bases outside the gene matches. CDR1 and CDR2 (germline): SQVTM, ANQGSEA. This CDR3 region has 13 residues. CDR3 DNA: TGCAGCGTTGACCCTGGACAGGCCGCCGGACTGTTTTTT. This gives the protein CSVDPGQAAGLFF. Based on the CDR3 plus reference TRBV29-1 and TRBJ1-4, the full variable domain is SAVISQKPSRDICQRGTSLTIQCQVDSQVTMMFWYRQQPGQSLTLIATANQGSEATYESGFVIDKFPISRPNLTFSTLTVSNMSPEDSSIYLCSVDPGQAAGLFFGSGTQLSVL.

The chain has TRBV6-5 and TRBJ1-6; 7 positions agree with TRBD1. V gave up 0 bases and J gave up 8 bases; unmatched junction bases: 4. This CDR3 comprises 15 residues. Germline CDR1 MNHEY, CDR2 SVGAGI. The CDR3 loop reads CASSYSTGNDSPLHF. The CDR3 DNA follows: TGTGCCAGCAGTTACTCGACAGGGAACGATTCACCCCTCCACTTT.

The V gene is TRBV6-5, the J gene TRBJ2-7; D could derive from TRBD1 or TRBD2 (5 bases each). This CDR3 has 13 amino acids. CDR1 is MNHEY and CDR2 is SVGAGI in the germline V gene. V was shortened by 6 bases and J by 4 bases, with 13 bases between the two germline ends. CDR3 sequence (DNA): TGTGCCAGCAGACTCGGGACGTCGTACGAGCAGTACTTC. Its translation is CASRLGTSYEQYF.

The rearrangement joins TRBV10-3 to TRBJ2-6; D is unclear. The germline V gene has CDR1 ENHRY and CDR2 SYGVKD. The V gene lost 8 bases and the J gene lost 1 base, with 12 bases spanning the gap. The CDR3 contains 15 residues. The CDR3, as DNA: TGTGCCATCTCGTTTTGGGCTTCTGGGGCCAACGTCCTGACTTTC. This codes for CAISFWASGANVLTF.

This chain links TRBV29-1 with TRBJ1-1, with D maybe TRBD1 (5 bases). V was shortened by 5 bases and J by 3 bases, with 16 bases between the two germline ends. The CDR3 totals 14 residues. Germline CDR1 SQVTM, CDR2 ANQGSEA. The DNA of the CDR3 is TGCAGCGTTACTCTACAGGCTCCCTACACTGAAGCTTTCTTT. This encodes CSVTLQAPYTEAFF. The complete variable domain, with remaining parts taken from reference TRBV29-1 and TRBJ1-1, reads SAVISQKPSRDICQRGTSLTIQCQVDSQVTMMFWYRQQPGQSLTLIATANQGSEATYESGFVIDKFPISRPNLTFSTLTVSNMSPEDSSIYLCSVTLQAPYTEAFFGQGTRLTVV.

The chain recombines TRBV28 with TRBJ2-2; a weak D match, TRBD1 (6 bases). The V gene lost 5 bases and the J gene lost 1 base, with 14 bases spanning the gap. The CDR3 is 16 residues long. Germline loops: CDR1 MDHEN, CDR2 SYDVKM. The CDR3 bases are TGTGCCAGCAGTGATAGACCGGGACAGAACACCGGGGAGCTGTTTTTT. Translated: CASSDRPGQNTGELFF.

This clone was counted a single time. J is TRBJ1-2 and V is TRBV12-3 or TRBV12-4; D is unresolved. The CDR3 sequence is 13 residues long. V lost 1 base and J lost 3, with 6 bases in between. The CDR3 DNA follows: TGTGCCAGCAGTTTAGAACAGCACTATGGCTACACCTTC. Its translation is CASSLEQHYGYTF.

The chain carries TRBV4-3 and TRBJ2-3; 13 positions match TRBD2. Germline CDR1 LGHNA, CDR2 YSLEER. V shed 4 bases and J 9 bases; nucleotides not matched to a gene: 4. The CDR3 spans 14 residues. The DNA for the CDR3 is TGCGCCAGCAGCCCGGGACTAGCGGGGCAGACGCAGTATTTT. This encodes CASSPGLAGQTQYF.

The CDR3 nucleotides are TGTGCCAGCACTATCCAAGAGGGCTACACCTTC. Residues: CASTIQEGYTF. The chain links TRBV6-7 to TRBJ1-2; no clear D gene. TRBV6-7 carries the ORF label, with uncertain function. The CDR3 covers 11 residues. V was pared by 7 bases and J by 8 bases, with 11 bases between.

V gene TRBV7-2 combines with J gene TRBJ2-4; D might be TRBD2 (6 bases). The CDR3 spans 14 residues. From germline, CDR1 is SGHTA and CDR2 FQGNSA. Between the trimmed V and J ends, which lost 5 bases and 6 bases, there was a span of 14 bases. The CDR3 DNA sequence: TGTGCCAGCAGCCCCGGAGGGGCGGGAAACATTCAGTACTTC. It specifies CASSPGGAGNIQYF. The full variable domain, its missing parts supplied by reference TRBV7-2 and TRBJ2-4, is GAGVSQSPSNKVTEKGKDVELRCDPISGHTALYWYRQSLGQGLEFLIYFQGNSAPDKSGLPSDRFSAERTGGSVSTLTIQRTQQEDSAVYLCASSPGGAGNIQYFGAGTRLSVL.